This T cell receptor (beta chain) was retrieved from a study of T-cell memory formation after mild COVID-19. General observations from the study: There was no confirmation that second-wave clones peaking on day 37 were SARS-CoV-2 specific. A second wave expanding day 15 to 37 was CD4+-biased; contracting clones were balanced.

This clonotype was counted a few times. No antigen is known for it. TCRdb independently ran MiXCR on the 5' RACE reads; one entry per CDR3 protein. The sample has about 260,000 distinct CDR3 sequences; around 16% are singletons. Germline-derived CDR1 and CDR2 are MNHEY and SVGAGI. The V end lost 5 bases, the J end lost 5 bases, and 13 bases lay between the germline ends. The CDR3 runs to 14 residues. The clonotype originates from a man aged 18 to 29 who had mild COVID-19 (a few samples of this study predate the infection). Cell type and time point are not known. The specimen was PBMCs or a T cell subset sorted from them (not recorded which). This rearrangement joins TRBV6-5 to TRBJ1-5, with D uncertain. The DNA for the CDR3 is TGTGCCAGCAGTCAAGCGGGCGAGGATCAGCCCCAGCATTTT. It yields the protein CASSQAGEDQPQHF.